A single sample is the source of the 10 T cell receptor beta chains below, sequenced in a study. TCRdb independently ran MiXCR on the 5' RACE reads; one entry per CDR3 protein. The table lists 62,000 or so distinct CDR3 sequences, almost 30% of them singletons. Sequencing input: tumor-infiltrating naive CD4+ T cells sorted from the breast tumor. Subset noted: naive CD4+ T cells, CD4+CD45RA+CD25-. These receptors were obtained from a female donor with breast cancer.

As concerns this clonotype: No conserved phenylalanine or tryptophan ends this CDR3, so it is likely a read error. J is TRBJ2-3 and V is TRBV7-3, with 10 bases aligning to TRBD1. CDR1 SGHTA and CDR2 FQGTGA come from the germline V gene. This CDR3 comprises 15 residues. Trimming at V came to 3 bases and at J to 0 bases, leaving 0 bases not matched to a gene. CDR3 in amino acids: CASSLTGGSTDTQYL. In nucleotides, the CDR3 is TGTGCCAGCAGCTTGACAGGGGGCAGCACAGATACGCAGTATCTT.

The chain uses TRBV4-2 and TRBJ1-2; no definite D call. V gave up 4 bases and J gave up 6 bases, with 12 bases separating them. Germline assignment: CDR1 LGHNA and CDR2 YNFKEQ. The CDR3 spans 13 residues. The CDR3 here is CASSPAEAHGYTF. CDR3 sequence (DNA): TGTGCCAGCAGCCCCGCAGAGGCGCATGGCTACACCTTC.

On this clonotype itself: The germline gene is not matched at one end of the junction; a read error may be the cause. The CDR3 region is CAGSTAGGAEGYTF. CDR3 in DNA: TGTGCCGGCAGTACCGCGGGAGGGGCAGAAGGCTACACCTTC. The rearrangement links TRBV25-1 to TRBJ1-2; D possibly corresponds to TRBD1 (5 bases). Germline CDR1 is MGHDK and CDR2 is SYGVNS. This CDR3 has 14 amino acids.

This clonotype was seen a few times. This chain's CDR3 is CASSFRTGGFEAFF. CDR3 nucleotide sequence: TGTGCCAGCAGCTTCCGGACCGGAGGGTTTGAAGCTTTCTTT. The chain employs TRBV7-2 and TRBJ1-1; no firm D call. V was trimmed by 3 bases and J by 7 bases, leaving 15 bases between them. CDR1 and CDR2 from the germline V gene are SGHTA and FQGNSA. The CDR3 length is 14 residues.

This clonotype came up a few times. V gene TRBV7-2 combines with J gene TRBJ1-5; the match to TRBD1 covers 10 bases. The CDR3 contains 15 residues. Germline values: CDR1 SGHTA, CDR2 FQGNSA. The junction had 4 bases not matched to a gene; V was cut back by 5 bases and J by 3 bases. CDR3 residues: CASSTTGGYNQPQHF. The CDR3 region has the DNA TGTGCCAGCAGCACGACAGGGGGCTACAATCAGCCCCAGCATTTT.

This chain uses TRBV4-2 with TRBJ1-4, with 10 bases that match TRBD1. The junction had 17 bases not matched to a gene; V was cut back by 3 bases and J by 10 bases. Germline V gene data show CDR1 as LGHNA and CDR2 as YNFKEQ. This CDR3 spans 18 amino acids. The CDR3 DNA reads TGTGCCAGCAGCCACCCGGCTCGACAGGGGGCGCGGGTCGCAAAACTGTTTTTT. It yields the protein CASSHPARQGARVAKLFF.

In its sample, this clonotype was seen a few times. The rearrangement links TRBV7-3 to TRBJ2-1; 10 bases line up with TRBD2. The ends lost 1 base at V and 6 bases at J; junction bases unmatched: 6. Germline V gives CDR1 SGHTA, CDR2 FQGTGA. The CDR3 length is 16 residues. CDR3 sequence (DNA): TGTGCCAGCAGCTTAAGGAGAGCGGGGGGGCGCAATGAGCAGTTCTTC. Protein product: CASSLRRAGGRNEQFF.

The V and J genes are TRBV7-8 and TRBJ2-5; D might be TRBD1 or TRBD2, each matching 6 bases. CDR3 length: 15 residues. Germline CDR1 reads SGHVS; CDR2 reads FQNEAQ. V lost 0 bases to trimming and J lost 4 bases, with 12 bases between them. This chain's CDR3 is CASSLAGGSGETQYF. CDR3 DNA sequence: TGTGCCAGCAGCTTAGCAGGGGGGTCTGGAGAGACCCAGTACTTC.

Points on this clonotype: It may be a read error: a sequence one base away is much more abundant. The chain employs TRBV29-1 and TRBJ1-1; D possibly corresponds to TRBD1 (5 bases). The CDR3 sequence is 11 residues long. Looked up from germline, CDR1 is SQVTM and CDR2 is ANQGSEA. CDR3 DNA sequence: TGCGGCGCCGGACATAACACTGAAGCTTTCTTT. Translation: CGAGHNTEAFF.

The sample holds many counts of this clonotype. The rearrangement links TRBV10-3 to TRBJ2-1, with D possibly matching TRBD2 (6 bases). Deletions cut 3 bases from V and 0 bases from J, with 15 bases between. CDR1 and CDR2 from the germline V gene are ENHRY and SYGVKD. CDR3 length: 17 amino acids. DNA for the CDR3: TGTGCCATCAGTGATTTCGGCGGGGCGAGCTCCTACAATGAGCAGTTCTTC. Translation gives CAISDFGGASSYNEQFF.